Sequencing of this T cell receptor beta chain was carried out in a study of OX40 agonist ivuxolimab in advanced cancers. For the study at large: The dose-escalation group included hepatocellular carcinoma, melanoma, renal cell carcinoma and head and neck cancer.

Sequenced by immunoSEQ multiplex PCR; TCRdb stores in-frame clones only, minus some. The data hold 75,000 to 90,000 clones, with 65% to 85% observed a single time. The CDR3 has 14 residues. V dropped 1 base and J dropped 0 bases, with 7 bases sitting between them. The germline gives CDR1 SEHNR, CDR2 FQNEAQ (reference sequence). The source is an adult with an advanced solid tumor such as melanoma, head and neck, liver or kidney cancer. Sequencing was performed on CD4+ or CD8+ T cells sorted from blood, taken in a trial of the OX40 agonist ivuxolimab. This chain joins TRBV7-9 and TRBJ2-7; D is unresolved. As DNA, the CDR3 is TGTGCCAGCAGCTTAGAGGTAGCCTCCTACGAGCAGTACTTC. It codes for CASSLEVASYEQYF.